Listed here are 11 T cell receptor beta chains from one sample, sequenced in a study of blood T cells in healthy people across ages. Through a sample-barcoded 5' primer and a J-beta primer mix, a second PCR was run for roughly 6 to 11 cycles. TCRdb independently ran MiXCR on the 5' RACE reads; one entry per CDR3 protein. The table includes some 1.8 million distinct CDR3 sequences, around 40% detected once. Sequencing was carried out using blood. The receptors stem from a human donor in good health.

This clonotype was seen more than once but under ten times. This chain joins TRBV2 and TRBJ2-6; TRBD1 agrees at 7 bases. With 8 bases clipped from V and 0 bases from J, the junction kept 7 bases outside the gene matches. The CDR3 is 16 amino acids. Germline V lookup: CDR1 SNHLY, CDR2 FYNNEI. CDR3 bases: TGTGCCAGCCCCGGGACAGCGAGCTCTGGGGCCAACGTCCTGACTTTC. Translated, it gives CASPGTASSGANVLTF.

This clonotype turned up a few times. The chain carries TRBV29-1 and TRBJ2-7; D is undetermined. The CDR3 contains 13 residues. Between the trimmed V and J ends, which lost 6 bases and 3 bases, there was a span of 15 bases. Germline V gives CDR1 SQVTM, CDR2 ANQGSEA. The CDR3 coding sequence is TGCAGCGTAGCCCTTCCCTCTTACTACGAGCAGTACTTC. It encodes CSVALPSYYEQYF.

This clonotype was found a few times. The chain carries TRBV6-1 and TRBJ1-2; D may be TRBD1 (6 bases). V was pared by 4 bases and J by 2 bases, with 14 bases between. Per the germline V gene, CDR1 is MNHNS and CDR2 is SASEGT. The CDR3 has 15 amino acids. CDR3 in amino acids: CASSGPRQGNYGYTF. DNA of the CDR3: TGTGCCAGCAGTGGCCCCAGGCAGGGGAACTATGGCTACACCTTC.

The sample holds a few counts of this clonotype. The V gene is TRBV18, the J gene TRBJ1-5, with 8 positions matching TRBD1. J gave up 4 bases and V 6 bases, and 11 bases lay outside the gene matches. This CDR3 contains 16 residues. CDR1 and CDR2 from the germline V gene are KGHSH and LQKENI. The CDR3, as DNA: TGTGCCAGCTCCTACTCAGGGGGCGTAGGTAATCAGCCCCAGCATTTT. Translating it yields CASSYSGGVGNQPQHF.

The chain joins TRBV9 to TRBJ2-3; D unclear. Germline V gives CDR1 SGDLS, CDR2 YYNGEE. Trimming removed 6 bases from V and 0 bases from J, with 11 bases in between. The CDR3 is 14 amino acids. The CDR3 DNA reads TGTGCCAGCACGGCGGACCTTAGCACAGATACGCAGTATTTT. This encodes CASTADLSTDTQYF.

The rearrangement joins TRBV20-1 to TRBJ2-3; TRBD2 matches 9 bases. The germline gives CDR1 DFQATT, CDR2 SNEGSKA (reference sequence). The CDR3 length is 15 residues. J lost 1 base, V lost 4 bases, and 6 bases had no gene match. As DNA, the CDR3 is TGCAGTGCTACCCCGGGCGGGGGGGGCACAGATACGCAGTATTTT. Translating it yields CSATPGGGGTDTQYF.

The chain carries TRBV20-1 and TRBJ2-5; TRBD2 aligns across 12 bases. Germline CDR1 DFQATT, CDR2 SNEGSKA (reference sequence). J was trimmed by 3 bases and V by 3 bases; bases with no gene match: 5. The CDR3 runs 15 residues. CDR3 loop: CSARRTSGEKETQYF. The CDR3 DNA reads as TGCAGTGCTAGGCGGACTAGCGGGGAGAAAGAGACCCAGTACTTC.

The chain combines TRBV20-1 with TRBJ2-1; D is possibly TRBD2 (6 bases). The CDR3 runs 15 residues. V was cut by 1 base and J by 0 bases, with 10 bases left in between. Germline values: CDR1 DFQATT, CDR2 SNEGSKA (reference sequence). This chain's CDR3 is CSARVPRGSYNEQFF. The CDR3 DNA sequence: TGCAGTGCTAGAGTACCGCGGGGCTCCTACAATGAGCAGTTCTTC.

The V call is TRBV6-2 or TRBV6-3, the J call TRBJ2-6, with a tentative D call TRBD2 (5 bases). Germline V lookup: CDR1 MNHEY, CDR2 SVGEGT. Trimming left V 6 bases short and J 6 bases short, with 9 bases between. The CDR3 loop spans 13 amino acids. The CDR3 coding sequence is TGTGCCAGCAGGATGAGGGAGGCCAACGTCCTGACTTTC. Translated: CASRMREANVLTF.

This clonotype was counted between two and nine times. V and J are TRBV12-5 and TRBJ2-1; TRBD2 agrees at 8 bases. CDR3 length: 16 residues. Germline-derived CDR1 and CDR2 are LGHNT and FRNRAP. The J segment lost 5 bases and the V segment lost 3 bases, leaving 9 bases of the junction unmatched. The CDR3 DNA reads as TGTGCTAGTGGTTTCCGTAGTAGCGGGGCCAACAATGAGCAGTTCTTC. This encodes CASGFRSSGANNEQFF. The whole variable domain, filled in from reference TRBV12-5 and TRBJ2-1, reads DARVTQTPRHKVTEMGQEVTMRCQPILGHNTVFWYRQTMMQGLELLAYFRNRAPLDDSGMPKDRFSAEMPDATLATLKIQPSEPRDSAVYFCASGFRSSGANNEQFFGPGTRLTVL.

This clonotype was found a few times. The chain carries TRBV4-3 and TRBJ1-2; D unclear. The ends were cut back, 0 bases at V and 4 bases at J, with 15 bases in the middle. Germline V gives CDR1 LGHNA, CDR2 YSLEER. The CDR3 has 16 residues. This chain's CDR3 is CASSQDLADLLYGYTF. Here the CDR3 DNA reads TGCGCCAGCAGCCAAGATCTGGCAGATCTCCTCTATGGCTACACCTTC.